This TCR beta chain is drawn from a study of blood T cell repertoires in COVID-19. Study-level background: PBMCs, B-cell-depleted T cells, or T cells were the source of the cDNA or gDNA that made up the material.

Trimming pared 2 bases from V and 0 bases from J, leaving 8 bases between. Germline-derived CDR1 and CDR2 are MNHEY and SMNVEV (reference sequence). The CDR3 consists of 15 residues. Participants spanned ages roughly 18 to 95 years and resided in roughly 22 US areas. Cohort placement rested on clinical history that participants reported themselves. Original methodology: The assay estimated nucleated cells by amplifying reference gene primers. Clones were sequenced by immunoSEQ multiplex PCR, and TCRdb holds only the in-frame ones, with some missing. V, J and clone size derive from that table, while D and trimming were established from the DNA sequence. The sample includes approximately 200,000 clones, 75% to 90% of them seen just once.

The chain is built from TRBV27 and TRBJ2-1; D might be TRBD1 (5 bases). This TCR was recovered from a woman under 30 in a cohort exposed to, infected with or recovered from COVID-19 (not recorded which). Material: PBMCs or T cells enriched from blood (not recorded which). This chain's CDR3 is CASSLDSNSYNEQFF. The CDR3 bases are TGTGCCAGCAGTTTAGACAGCAACTCCTACAATGAGCAGTTCTTC.